The 28 T cell receptor beta chains below come from one sample, sequenced in a study of blood T cell repertoires in COVID-19. Some clones are missing from TCRdb's copy, which holds only in-frame ones; the method was immunoSEQ multiplex PCR. The sample holds about 140,000 clones, roughly 87% seen once. Material for sequencing was peripheral blood. These receptors all stem from a man aged 65-85 years with acute or convalescent COVID-19.

The chain links TRBV5-1 to TRBJ2-2; D ambiguous. Germline V gene data show CDR1 as SGHRS and CDR2 as YFSETQ. V dropped 2 bases and J dropped 5 bases, with 7 bases sitting between them. The CDR3 consists of 13 residues. CDR3 bases: TGCGCCAGCAGCTTACTATTAACCGGGGAGCTGTTTTTT. The encoded protein is CASSLLLTGELFF. The full variable domain, with the rest looked up from reference TRBV5-1 and TRBJ2-2, is KAGVTQTPRYLIKTRGQQVTLSCSPISGHRSVSWYQQTPGQGLQFLFEYFSETQRNKGNFPGRFSGRQFSNSRSEMNVSTLELGDSALYLCASSLLLTGELFFGEGSRLTVL.

This clone showed up just a few times. The rearrangement links TRBV5-1 to TRBJ2-7, with D maybe TRBD1 (8 bases). The CDR3 is 15 residues long. The V and J ends lost 3 bases and 4 bases respectively, with 17 bases between them. Germline V lookup: CDR1 SGHRS, CDR2 YFSETQ. The DNA of the CDR3 is TGCGCCAGCAGCTGGGAGGGACAGGCCGTTTACGAGCAGTACTTC. Its translation is CASSWEGQAVYEQYF.

The chain uses TRBV11-2 and TRBJ1-1; 10 bases fit TRBD1. With 1 base clipped from V and 5 bases from J, the junction kept 4 bases outside the gene matches. The germline V gene encodes CDR1 SGHAT and CDR2 FQNNGV. The CDR3 contains 15 residues. The CDR3 DNA reads as TGTGCCAGCAGCTTAGGGGGGACAGGGGTGACTGAAGCTTTCTTT. This gives the protein CASSLGGTGVTEAFF. The entire variable domain, with the rest obtained from reference TRBV11-2 and TRBJ1-1, is as follows: EAGVAQSPRYKIIEKRQSVAFWCNPISGHATLYWYQQILGQGPKLLIQFQNNGVVDDSQLPKDRFSAERLKGVDSTLKIQPAKLEDSAVYLCASSLGGTGVTEAFFGQGTRLTVV.

The chain is built from TRBV19 and TRBJ2-1, with TRBD2 matching over 8 bases. Germline-derived CDR1 and CDR2 are LNHDA and SQIVND (reference sequence). The CDR3 extends over 15 amino acids. V lost 2 bases to trimming and J lost 8 bases; unmatched junction nucleotides: 8. CDR3 loop: CASSITGGGVYEQFF. In DNA, the CDR3 is TGTGCCAGTAGTATAACCGGGGGGGGTGTCTATGAGCAGTTCTTC.

V is TRBV11-2 and J is TRBJ1-6; TRBD1 might be the D (5 bases). The CDR3 length is 14 residues. V lost 11 bases, J lost 1 base, and 12 bases lay in between. Germline CDR1 is SGHAT and CDR2 is FQNNGV. For the CDR3, the DNA is TGTGCCGTGGGGGAGGTATCCTATAATTCACCCCTCCACTTT. This translates into CAVGEVSYNSPLHF.

This clone appeared once. The chain joins TRBV6-5 to TRBJ1-1; D is uncertain. V lost 8 bases and J lost 1, with 14 bases in between. Germline V gene data show CDR1 as MNHEY and CDR2 as SVGAGI. This CDR3 contains 14 residues. CDR3 nucleotide sequence: TGTGCCAGCCGTTTACAGTCTCCGAACACTGAAGCTTTCTTT. Encoded protein: CASRLQSPNTEAFF.

The V and J genes are TRBV6-2 or TRBV6-3 and TRBJ2-1; 12 bases map to TRBD2. This CDR3 comprises 18 residues. The germline V gene has CDR1 MNHEY and CDR2 SVGEGT. After removal of 2 bases from V and 2 bases from J, the junction contained 7 bases not matched to a gene. The CDR3 region is CASSYPSGRARAYNEQFF. CDR3 bases: TGTGCCAGCAGTTACCCTAGCGGGAGGGCTCGGGCCTACAATGAGCAGTTCTTC.

The chain joins TRBV5-4 to TRBJ1-2, with 9 bases identical to TRBD1. The germline V gene encodes CDR1 SGHNT and CDR2 YYREEE (reference sequence). This CDR3 spans 16 amino acids. V shed 4 bases, J shed 3 bases, and the junction held 10 bases outside the gene matches. The CDR3 loop is CASSRDRVPPYYGYTF. CDR3 sequence (DNA): TGTGCCAGCAGCCGGGACAGGGTCCCCCCCTACTATGGCTACACCTTC.

The chain links TRBV5-5 to TRBJ2-2, with TRBD1 matching over 7 bases. CDR3 length: 15 residues. J gave up 1 base and V 2 bases, and 2 bases lay outside the gene matches. CDR1 is SGHKS and CDR2 is YYEKEE in the germline V gene (reference sequence). The CDR3 sequence is CASSLGTVNTGELFF. In nucleotides, the CDR3 is TGTGCCAGCAGCTTAGGGACAGTGAACACCGGGGAGCTGTTTTTT.

This sequence joins TRBV19 and TRBJ1-4; D not resolved. Trimming pared 7 bases from V and 4 bases from J, leaving 16 bases between. The CDR3 runs 15 residues. Germline V gene sequence: CDR1 LNHDA, CDR2 SQIVND (reference sequence). DNA of the CDR3: TGTGCCAGTACCCTTGACCGGGAAAGTAATGAAAAACTGTTTTTT. It yields the protein CASTLDRESNEKLFF.

J is TRBJ2-5 and V is TRBV5-6, with 8 bases that match TRBD2. Trimming removed 3 bases from V and 4 bases from J; junction bases left unmatched: 5. The germline V gene has CDR1 SGHDT and CDR2 YYEEEE. This CDR3 comprises 14 residues. CDR3 bases: TGTGCCAGCAGCTCGGGGGGGGTCGCAGAGACCCAGTACTTC. Translated, it gives CASSSGGVAETQYF.

V is TRBV6-5 and J is TRBJ2-3; TRBD1 matches 7 bases. Germline CDR1 reads MNHEY; CDR2 reads SVGAGI. This CDR3 has 15 amino acids. Germline trimming cut 2 bases from V and 2 bases from J; bases unmatched to any gene: 4. CDR3 in DNA: TGTGCCAGCAGTTACGAGGGACAGTCCACAGATACGCAGTATTTT. Encoded protein: CASSYEGQSTDTQYF.

The chain links TRBV24-1 to TRBJ2-1, with 12 bases matching TRBD1. The CDR3 covers 16 residues. CDR1 is KGHDR and CDR2 is SFDVKD in the germline V gene. With V trimmed by 3 bases and J by 7 bases, 6 bases remained unmatched. The CDR3 sequence: CATSDPGTGGRNEQFF. The DNA of the CDR3 is TGTGCCACCAGTGATCCCGGGACAGGGGGCAGGAATGAGCAGTTCTTC.

The genes are TRBV11-2 and TRBJ2-3, with D possibly matching TRBD2 (5 bases). The CDR3 covers 14 residues. Deletions cut 7 bases from V and 1 base from J, with 12 bases between. Germline V lookup: CDR1 SGHAT, CDR2 FQNNGV. The CDR3, as DNA: TGTGCCAGCACCGATCGGGGTCGCACAGATACGCAGTATTTT. This gives the protein CASTDRGRTDTQYF.

This clone has a single count. The CDR3 sequence is CAWRGTGWWETQYF. The CDR3 DNA sequence: TGTGCCTGGAGAGGGACAGGGTGGTGGGAGACCCAGTACTTC. The rearrangement joins TRBV30 to TRBJ2-5, with 9 nucleotides matching TRBD1. The V and J ends lost 3 bases and 5 bases, in that order; junction bases with no gene match: 7. Per the germline V gene, CDR1 is GTSNPN and CDR2 is SVGIG (reference sequence). The length of the CDR3 is 14 residues.

V usage is TRBV2 and J usage is TRBJ1-2, with 10 bases aligning to TRBD1. This CDR3 spans 18 amino acids. J was trimmed by 0 bases and V by 5 bases; bases with no gene match: 12. Germline CDR1 SNHLY, CDR2 FYNNEI. The CDR3 loop reads CASSYPRQGAITNYGYTF. CDR3 DNA: TGTGCCAGCAGTTACCCCCGACAGGGGGCCATCACTAACTATGGCTACACCTTC. Combining the CDR3 with reference TRBV2 and TRBJ1-2 gives the whole variable domain EPEVTQTPSHQVTQMGQEVILRCVPISNHLYFYWYRQILGQKVEFLVSFYNNEISEKSEIFDDQFSVERPDGSNFTLKIRSTKLEDSAMYFCASSYPRQGAITNYGYTFGSGTRLTVV.

The chain joins TRBV19 to TRBJ1-1, with D maybe TRBD1 (6 bases). Trimming shortened V by 3 bases and J by 1 base, and 12 bases separated the two germline ends. Per the germline V gene, CDR1 is LNHDA and CDR2 is SQIVND (reference sequence). The CDR3 has 15 residues. The CDR3 protein is CASSIGGVPNTEAFF. Here the CDR3 DNA reads TGTGCCAGTAGTATTGGGGGCGTACCGAACACTGAAGCTTTCTTT.

This chain links TRBV4-2 with TRBJ1-2, with D possibly being TRBD1 (5 bases). The CDR3 length is 14 residues. Trimming removed 0 bases at V and 4 bases at J, with 9 bases between. Germline V gene sequence: CDR1 LGHNA, CDR2 YNFKEQ. The CDR3 sequence: CASSQESQVYGYTF. CDR3 nucleotides: TGTGCCAGCAGCCAAGAATCACAGGTCTATGGCTACACCTTC.

This clone was seen a single time. The chain carries TRBV28 and TRBJ1-4; D gene uncertain. This CDR3 spans 12 amino acids. Germline V gene sequence: CDR1 MDHEN, CDR2 SYDVKM. The V end was cut by 8 bases, the J end by 4 bases, with 8 bases between. In DNA form, the CDR3 reads TGTGCCAGCCGGGAGCTTAATGAAAAACTGTTTTTT. Residues: CASRELNEKLFF.

The V and J genes are TRBV6-5 and TRBJ1-5, with TRBD1 matching 8 bases. Trimming cost V 5 bases and J 5 bases; bases outside gene matches: 5. CDR1 is MNHEY, CDR2 SVGAGI, per germline. The CDR3 sequence is 14 residues long. CDR3: CASSTGQVYQPQHF. The CDR3 DNA reads as TGTGCCAGCAGTACGGGACAGGTGTATCAGCCCCAGCATTTT.

V gene TRBV6-6 combines with J gene TRBJ2-7; D is perhaps TRBD1 (5 bases). The V and J ends lost 5 bases and 3 bases respectively, with 23 bases between them. CDR1 is MNHNY, CDR2 SVGAGI, per germline (reference sequence). CDR3 size: 17 residues. CDR3 coding DNA: TGTGCCAGCAGTCAGGGAAGGACACCTACGGTGGGCTACGAGCAGTACTTC. It codes for CASSQGRTPTVGYEQYF.

V gene TRBV27 combines with J gene TRBJ1-2; 9 nucleotides agree with TRBD1. Germline V CDR1 and CDR2: MNHEY, SMNVEV (reference sequence). Losses at the gene ends were 5 bases for V and 1 base for J; bases not matched to a gene: 8. This CDR3 is built from 16 residues. CDR3 sequence (DNA): TGTGCCAGCAGTATGAACCGGGACAGGGTTAACTATGGCTACACCTTC. Translating it yields CASSMNRDRVNYGYTF.

This clone has a single count. The V and J genes are TRBV18 and TRBJ1-1, with D possibly matching TRBD1 (5 bases). The germline V and J ends were trimmed by 3 bases and 5 bases, with 13 bases remaining between them. In germline, CDR1 is KGHSH, CDR2 LQKENI. There are 14 residues in the CDR3. The CDR3 is CASSPVREGTEAFF. CDR3 DNA: TGTGCCAGCTCACCGGTCAGGGAGGGGACTGAAGCTTTCTTT.

The chain employs TRBV5-4 and TRBJ1-3, with D possibly being TRBD1 (5 bases). With 4 bases removed from V and 8 bases from J, the gap between germline ends came to 16 bases. The CDR3 is made up of 14 amino acids. The germline CDR1 and CDR2 sequences are SGHNT and YYREEE (reference sequence). CDR3 in amino acids: CASSLGPGIDTIYF. CDR3 bases: TGTGCCAGCAGCCTGGGACCGGGGATAGACACCATATATTTT.

This chain uses TRBV2 with TRBJ2-7; 9 bases agree with TRBD2. Germline CDR1 is SNHLY and CDR2 is FYNNEI. With V trimmed by 0 bases and J by 6 bases, 6 bases remained unmatched. The CDR3 runs 15 residues. The CDR3 DNA is TGTGCCAGCAGTGAAGCGCCGGCGGGAGGGGGCGAGCAGTACTTC. The encoded protein is CASSEAPAGGGEQYF.

The J gene is TRBJ2-7, the V gene TRBV11-2, with TRBD1 matching over 8 bases. After removal of 6 bases from V and 5 bases from J, the junction contained 9 bases not matched to a gene. The CDR3 contains 14 residues. Germline V gives CDR1 SGHAT, CDR2 FQNNGV. CDR3: CASRDARGPNEQYF. The CDR3, as DNA: TGTGCCAGCAGGGACGCCAGGGGGCCCAACGAGCAGTACTTC.

The gene calls are TRBV15 and TRBJ2-1, with D possibly TRBD1 on 6 matching bases. V lost 3 bases, J lost 3 bases, and 9 bases lay in between. CDR1 LNHNV and CDR2 YYDKDF come from the germline V gene (reference sequence). This CDR3 contains 14 residues. The CDR3 loop reads CATSRNRDYNEQFF. CDR3 nucleotide sequence: TGTGCCACCAGCAGGAACAGGGACTACAATGAGCAGTTCTTC.

This sequence joins TRBV5-4 and TRBJ2-6, with 11 bases matching TRBD1. This CDR3 has 18 residues. Germline CDR1 is SGHNT and CDR2 is YYREEE (reference sequence). J was trimmed by 2 bases and V by 4 bases; bases with no gene match: 8. CDR3 sequence reads: CASSPWTGGGPGANVLTF. CDR3 nucleotides: TGTGCCAGCAGCCCATGGACAGGGGGCGGACCTGGGGCCAACGTCCTGACTTTC.